These T cell receptor beta chains were read from a single sample in a study of T-cell reconstitution after alpha-beta-depleted transplantation in children. TCRdb reprocessed the PCR reads with MiXCR, giving one entry per CDR3 protein. The data contain just over 950,000 distinct CDR3 sequences, 25% to 35% of them singletons. The specimen was PBMCs, mostly from graft donor cells, collected 360 days after TCRalphabeta/CD19-depleted stem cell transplant. These receptors were obtained from a boy in the first two years of life who had a stem cell transplant for SCID, so the T cells may come from the graft donor. Both conserved end residues are trimmed from each CDR3. A D gene is named only where the DNA matches it firmly. Clone size is not always given. Where it is, it says once, few, many or a class for expanded clones.

d_call: NA
clone_size: NA
v_call: TRBV10-3
cdr3_aa: AIQGQGSYNEQF

d_call: NA
clone_size: NA
v_call: TRBV14
cdr3_aa: ASSQDLGGSYGYT

d_call: NA
clone_size: few
v_call: TRBV28
cdr3_aa: ASSFVRYEQY

d_call: NA
clone_size: NA
v_call: TRBV20-1
cdr3_aa: SASPGLATEAF

d_call: TRBD1
clone_size: NA
v_call: TRBV13
cdr3_aa: ASSPGRGRSNEKLF

d_call: NA
clone_size: NA
v_call: TRBV6-2/TRBV6-3
cdr3_aa: ASLLGGAYNEQF

d_call: NA
clone_size: NA
v_call: TRBV5-1
cdr3_aa: ASTLGVIGANVLT

d_call: NA
clone_size: NA
v_call: TRBV21-1
cdr3_aa: ASSKGGTSGANEQF

d_call: TRBD2
clone_size: few
v_call: TRBV9
cdr3_aa: ASSIGLASYEQY

d_call: TRBD2
clone_size: NA
v_call: TRBV2
cdr3_aa: ASSEPAGALQETQY

d_call: NA
clone_size: few
v_call: TRBV6-5
cdr3_aa: ASTGYQETQY

d_call: TRBD2
clone_size: NA
v_call: TRBV4-3
cdr3_aa: ASSQDPRGGGGETQY

d_call: TRBD2
clone_size: NA
v_call: TRBV7-2
cdr3_aa: ASSVRTSGGAEQY

d_call: NA
clone_size: few
v_call: TRBV12-3/TRBV12-4
cdr3_aa: ASSFRGRDTSNQPQH

d_call: NA
clone_size: few
v_call: TRBV6-5
cdr3_aa: ASSRSLNEQF

d_call: TRBD2
clone_size: NA
v_call: TRBV29-1
cdr3_aa: SVASGPSTDTQY

d_call: NA
clone_size: NA
v_call: TRBV4-3
cdr3_aa: ASSQKADGRGTEAF

d_call: TRBD1
clone_size: few
v_call: TRBV12-3/TRBV12-4
cdr3_aa: ASSRTGREAF

d_call: NA
clone_size: NA
v_call: TRBV5-1
cdr3_aa: ASSGATAYPSYEQY

d_call: TRBD1
clone_size: NA
v_call: TRBV6-5
cdr3_aa: ASSYGGTGGDEQY

d_call: TRBD2
clone_size: NA
v_call: TRBV12-3/TRBV12-4
cdr3_aa: ASSLAGGTKVQETQY

d_call: NA
clone_size: NA
v_call: TRBV2
cdr3_aa: ASSPPAYSNQPQH

d_call: NA
clone_size: NA
v_call: TRBV9
cdr3_aa: ASSAGTYYGYT

d_call: NA
clone_size: many
v_call: TRBV6-5
cdr3_aa: ASSYSRSSGNTIY

d_call: NA
clone_size: few
v_call: TRBV18
cdr3_aa: ASSPLETYEQY

d_call: NA
clone_size: once
v_call: TRBV5-1
cdr3_aa: ASSYYGPNEKLF

d_call: NA
clone_size: few
v_call: TRBV11-1
cdr3_aa: ASSLRGWGLSVNTEAF

d_call: NA
clone_size: few
v_call: TRBV20-1
cdr3_aa: SARVAWGSGEQF

d_call: NA
clone_size: few
v_call: TRBV5-1
cdr3_aa: ASSADGQTYGYT

d_call: NA
clone_size: NA
v_call: TRBV10-3
cdr3_aa: AINNLEAGAYGAF

d_call: NA
clone_size: few
v_call: TRBV14
cdr3_aa: ASSQEHRARDTGELF

d_call: NA
clone_size: few
v_call: TRBV4-2
cdr3_aa: ASSQGVDGTEAF

d_call: TRBD1
clone_size: NA
v_call: TRBV5-5
cdr3_aa: ASSRPGQGGDTQY

d_call: TRBD1
clone_size: few
v_call: TRBV25-1
cdr3_aa: ASSRQGDNEQF

d_call: NA
clone_size: once
v_call: TRBV20-1
cdr3_aa: SAGSSGQGYT

d_call: TRBD1
clone_size: few
v_call: TRBV5-1
cdr3_aa: ASSEGQGQPQH